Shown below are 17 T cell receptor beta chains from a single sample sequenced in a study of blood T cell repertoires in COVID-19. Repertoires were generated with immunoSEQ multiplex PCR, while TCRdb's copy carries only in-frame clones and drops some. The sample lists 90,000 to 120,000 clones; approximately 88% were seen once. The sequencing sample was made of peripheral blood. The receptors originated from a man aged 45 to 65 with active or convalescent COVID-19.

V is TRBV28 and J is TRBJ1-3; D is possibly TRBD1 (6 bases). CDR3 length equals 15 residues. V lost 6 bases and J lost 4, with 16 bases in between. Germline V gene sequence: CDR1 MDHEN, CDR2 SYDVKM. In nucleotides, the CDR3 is TGTGCCAGCAGGGTGCGGGGGGCGCGCGGAAACACCATATATTTT. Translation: CASRVRGARGNTIYF. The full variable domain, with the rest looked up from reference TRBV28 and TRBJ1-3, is DVKVTQSSRYLVKRTGEKVFLECVQDMDHENMFWYRQDPGLGLRLIYFSYDVKMKEKGDIPEGYSVSREKKERFSLILESASTNQTSMYLCASRVRGARGNTIYFGEGSWLTVV.

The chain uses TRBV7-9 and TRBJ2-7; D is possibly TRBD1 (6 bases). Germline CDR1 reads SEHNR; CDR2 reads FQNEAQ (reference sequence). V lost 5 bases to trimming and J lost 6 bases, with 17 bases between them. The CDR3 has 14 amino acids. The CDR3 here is CASSPGVDLSEQYF. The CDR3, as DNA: TGTGCCAGCAGCCCAGGGGTAGATTTATCCGAGCAGTACTTC.

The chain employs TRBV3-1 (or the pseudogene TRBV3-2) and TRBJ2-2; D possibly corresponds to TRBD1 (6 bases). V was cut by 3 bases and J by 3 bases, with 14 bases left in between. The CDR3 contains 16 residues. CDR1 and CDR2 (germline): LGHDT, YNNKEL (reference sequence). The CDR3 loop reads CASSHEDRIYTGELFF. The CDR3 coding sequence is TGTGCCAGCAGCCACGAAGACAGGATCTACACCGGGGAGCTGTTTTTT.

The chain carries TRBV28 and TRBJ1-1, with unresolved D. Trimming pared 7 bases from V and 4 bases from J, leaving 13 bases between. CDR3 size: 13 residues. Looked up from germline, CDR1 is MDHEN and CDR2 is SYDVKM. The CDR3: CASTATRPTEAFF. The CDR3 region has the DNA TGTGCCAGCACCGCTACCCGCCCCACTGAAGCTTTCTTT.

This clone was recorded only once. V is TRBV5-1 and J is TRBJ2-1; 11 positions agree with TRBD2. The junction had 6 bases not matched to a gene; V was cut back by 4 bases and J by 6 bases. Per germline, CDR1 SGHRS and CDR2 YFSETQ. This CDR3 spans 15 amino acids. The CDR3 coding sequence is TGCGCCAGCAGCGTAACTAGCGGGAGCGTCAATGAGCAGTTCTTC. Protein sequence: CASSVTSGSVNEQFF.

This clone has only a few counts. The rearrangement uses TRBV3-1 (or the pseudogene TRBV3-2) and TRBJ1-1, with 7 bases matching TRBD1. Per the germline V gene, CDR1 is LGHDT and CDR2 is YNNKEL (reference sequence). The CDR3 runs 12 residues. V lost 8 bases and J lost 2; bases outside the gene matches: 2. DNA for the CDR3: TGTGCCAGCCGGGACAGCAACACTGAAGCTTTCTTT. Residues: CASRDSNTEAFF.

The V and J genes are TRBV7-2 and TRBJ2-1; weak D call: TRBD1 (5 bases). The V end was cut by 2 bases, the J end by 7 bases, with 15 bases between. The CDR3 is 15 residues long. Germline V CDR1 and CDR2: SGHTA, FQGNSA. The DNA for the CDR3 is TGTGCCAGCAGCTTACCCAGGGCGAATAGTAATGAGCAGTTCTTC. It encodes CASSLPRANSNEQFF. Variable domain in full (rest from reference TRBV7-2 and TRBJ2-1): GAGVSQSPSNKVTEKGKDVELRCDPISGHTALYWYRQSLGQGLEFLIYFQGNSAPDKSGLPSDRFSAERTGGSVSTLTIQRTQQEDSAVYLCASSLPRANSNEQFFGPGTRLTVL.

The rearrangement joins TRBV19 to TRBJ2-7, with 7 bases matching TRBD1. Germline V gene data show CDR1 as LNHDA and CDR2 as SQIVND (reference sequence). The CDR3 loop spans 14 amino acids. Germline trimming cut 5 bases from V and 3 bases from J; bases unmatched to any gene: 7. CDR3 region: CASSPAQGLYEQYF. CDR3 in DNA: TGTGCCAGTAGTCCAGCACAGGGGCTCTACGAGCAGTACTTC.

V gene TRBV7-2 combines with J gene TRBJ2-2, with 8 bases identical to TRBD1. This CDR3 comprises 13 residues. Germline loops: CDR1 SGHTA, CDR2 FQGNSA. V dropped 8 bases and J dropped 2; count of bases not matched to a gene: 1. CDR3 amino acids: CASGQGNTGELFF. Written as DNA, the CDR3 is TGTGCCAGCGGACAGGGCAACACCGGGGAGCTGTTTTTT.

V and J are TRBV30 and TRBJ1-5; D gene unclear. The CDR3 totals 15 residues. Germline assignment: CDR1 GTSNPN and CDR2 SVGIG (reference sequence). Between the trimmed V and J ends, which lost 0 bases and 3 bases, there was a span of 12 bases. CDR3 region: CAWSVGPGLNQPQHF. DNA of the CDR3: TGTGCCTGGAGTGTAGGACCAGGACTCAATCAGCCCCAGCATTTT.

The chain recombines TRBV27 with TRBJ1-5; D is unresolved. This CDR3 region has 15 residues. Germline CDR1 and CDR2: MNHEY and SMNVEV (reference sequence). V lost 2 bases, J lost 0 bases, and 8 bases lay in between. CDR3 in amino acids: CASSLTGYSNQPQHF. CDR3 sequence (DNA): TGTGCCAGCAGTTTAACGGGTTATAGCAATCAGCCCCAGCATTTT.

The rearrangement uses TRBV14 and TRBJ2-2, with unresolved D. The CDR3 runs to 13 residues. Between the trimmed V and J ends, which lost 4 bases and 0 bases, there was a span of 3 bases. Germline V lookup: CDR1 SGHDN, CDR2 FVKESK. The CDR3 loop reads CASSLANTGELFF. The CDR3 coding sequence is TGTGCCAGCAGCCTCGCGAACACCGGGGAGCTGTTTTTT.

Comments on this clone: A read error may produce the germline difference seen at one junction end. The CDR3 protein is CASSWKAVGLF. The CDR3 bases are TGTGCCAGCAGTTGGAAGGCTGTTGGACTCTTC. This chain joins TRBV27 and TRBJ1-2; D is unclear. CDR1 and CDR2 (germline): MNHEY, SMNVEV (reference sequence). The CDR3 has 11 residues.

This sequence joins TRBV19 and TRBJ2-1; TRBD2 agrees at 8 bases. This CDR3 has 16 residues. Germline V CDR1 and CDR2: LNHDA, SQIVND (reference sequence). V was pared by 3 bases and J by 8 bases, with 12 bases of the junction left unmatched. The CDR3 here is CASSMGESGSGYEQFF. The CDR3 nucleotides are TGTGCCAGTAGTATGGGGGAGAGCGGGAGTGGCTATGAGCAGTTCTTC.

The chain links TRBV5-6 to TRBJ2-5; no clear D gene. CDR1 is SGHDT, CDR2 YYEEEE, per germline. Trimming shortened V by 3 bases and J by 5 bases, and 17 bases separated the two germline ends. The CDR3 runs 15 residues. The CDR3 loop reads CASSYAHLGYETQYF. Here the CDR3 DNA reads TGTGCCAGCAGCTACGCCCACCTGGGCTATGAGACCCAGTACTTC.

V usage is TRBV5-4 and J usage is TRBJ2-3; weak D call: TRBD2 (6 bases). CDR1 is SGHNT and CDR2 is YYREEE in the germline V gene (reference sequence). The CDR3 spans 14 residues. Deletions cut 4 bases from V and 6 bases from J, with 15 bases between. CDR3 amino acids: CASSPTIGGDTQYF. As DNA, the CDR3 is TGTGCCAGCAGCCCTACGATTGGGGGGGATACGCAGTATTTT.

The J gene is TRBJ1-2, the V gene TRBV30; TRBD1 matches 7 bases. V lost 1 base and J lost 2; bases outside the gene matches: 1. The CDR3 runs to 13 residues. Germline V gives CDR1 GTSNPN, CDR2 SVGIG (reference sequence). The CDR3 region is CAWSEGGNYGYTF. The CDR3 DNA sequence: TGTGCCTGGAGTGAAGGGGGCAACTATGGCTACACCTTC.